A selection of T cell receptor beta chains follows, all from one sample in a study of vaccination and CD4 T cells after COVID-19. Their target antigens are unknown. TCRdb passed the PCR reads through MiXCR, listing each CDR3 protein once. The data show tens of thousands of distinct CDR3 sequences, about 54% seen once. The source material was CD4+ T cells from blood, cultured in vitro. The source of these receptors is a human donor who had recovered from COVID-19. Both conserved end residues are part of each CDR3. The D gene is left open where the match is weak. Clone size is shown for a subset of rows, as once, few, many or a class of expanded clone.

TRBD1,-,TRBV20-1,TRBJ1-1,TGCAGTGCCGGGGACAGCCACACTGAAGCTTTCTTT,CSAGDSHTEAFF
-,-,TRBV27,TRBJ1-5,TGTGCCAGCAGTTTATCCACAGGCTCGGGGCCCCAGCATTTT,CASSLSTGSGPQHF
TRBD1,-,TRBV15,TRBJ1-5,TGTGCCACCAGCGGAGGACAGGGCAATCAGCCCCAGCATTTT,CATSGGQGNQPQHF
TRBD1,-,TRBV20-1,TRBJ2-7,TGCAGTGCTCCGGGACAGGTGATCGGCCTCACCTACTACGAGCAGTACTTC,CSAPGQVIGLTYYEQYF
TRBD1,few,TRBV12-3/TRBV12-4,TRBJ1-5,TGTGCCAGCATCGGTAGGGGGGACAGTAATCAGCCCCAGCATTTT,CASIGRGDSNQPQHF
-,-,TRBV21-1,TRBJ1-5,TGTGCCAGCAGCAAAGAATCCTTTAACGGGCGCAGGTGGCCCCAGCATTTT,CASSKESFNGRRWPQHF
TRBD1,once,TRBV6-1,TRBJ2-2,TGTGCCAGCAGTCCCCGGACAGGGACCGGGGAGCTGTTTTTT,CASSPRTGTGELFF
-,-,TRBV6-1,TRBJ2-1,TGTGCCAGCAGTGACAGACCCCTTTACAATGAGCAGTTCTTC,CASSDRPLYNEQFF
TRBD1,-,TRBV5-1,TRBJ2-4,TGCGCCAGCAGCCAAACACAGGGGTCCGGAAACATTCAGTACTTC,CASSQTQGSGNIQYF
-,few,TRBV10-3,TRBJ1-2,TGTGCCATCAGTGAGGAAGGGGACTATGGCTACACCTTC,CAISEEGDYGYTF
-,once,TRBV19,TRBJ2-3,TGTGCCAGTAGTAGAAATAGCGGAACTAGCACAGATACGCAGTATTTT,CASSRNSGTSTDTQYF
-,-,TRBV2,TRBJ2-3,TGTGCCAGCAGTCTGGCGGGGAGGAACACAGATACGCAGTATTTT,CASSLAGRNTDTQYF
-,-,TRBV20-1,TRBJ1-1,TGCAGTGCTAGGAAAGACGGGAACACTGAAGCTTTCTTT,CSARKDGNTEAFF
-,-,TRBV7-2,TRBJ2-1,TGTGCCAGCAGCTCGCAAATCCCGGGCCCACTTCTCAATGAGCAGTTCTTC,CASSSQIPGPLLNEQFF
-,once,TRBV7-2,TRBJ1-5,TGTGCCAGCAGCTTATTGAGCAATCAGCCCCAGCATTTT,CASSLLSNQPQHF
-,-,TRBV7-2,TRBJ2-1,TGTGCCAGCAGCGCGACACGGGATCCCTACAATGAGCAGTTCTTC,CASSATRDPYNEQFF
-,-,TRBV5-1,TRBJ2-2,TGCGCCAGCAGCGGGGCAGGGACCGCCGGGGAGCTGTTTTTT,CASSGAGTAGELFF
-,-,TRBV7-2,TRBJ2-1,TGTGCCAGCAGCCGTTCCCCACGTGAGCAGTTCTTC,CASSRSPREQFF
-,few,TRBV7-9,TRBJ1-2,TGTGCCAGCGGCTCGAGGGGAGGCTACACCTTC,CASGSRGGYTF
-,-,TRBV11-3,TRBJ1-1,TGTGCCAGCAGCCCACGTTCCGGCAGGGGCACTGAAGCTTTCTTT,CASSPRSGRGTEAFF
TRBD1,once,TRBV6-1,TRBJ1-1,TGTGCCAGCAGACCGGGACAGGCGAACACTGAAGCTTTCTTT,CASRPGQANTEAFF
-,few,TRBV2,TRBJ1-2,TGTGCCAGCAGTGATCTGGGAAACTATGGCTACACCTTC,CASSDLGNYGYTF
TRBD1,few,TRBV30,TRBJ1-2,TGTGCCTGGAGTCCCGCAAGACAGGGTTGGGGCTACACCTTC,CAWSPARQGWGYTF
TRBD1,-,TRBV27,TRBJ1-1,TGTGCCAGCAACGGACAGGGGGGAAAGAACACTGAAGCTTTCTTT,CASNGQGGKNTEAFF
TRBD2,-,TRBV20-1,TRBJ2-3,TGCAGTGCTAGAGTCGGCGGGAGGGGAACAGATACGCAGTATTTT,CSARVGGRGTDTQYF
-,few,TRBV11-3,TRBJ2-5,TGTGCCAGCAGTCCGTACCAAGAGACCCAGTACTTC,CASSPYQETQYF
TRBD2,-,TRBV19,TRBJ2-3,TGTGCCAGTAGTAAAGGGACTAGCGGGAGCACAGATACGCAGTATTTT,CASSKGTSGSTDTQYF
TRBD1,-,TRBV20-1,TRBJ1-5,TGCAGTGTGGGGGACAGCCCGAATCAGCCCCAGCATTTT,CSVGDSPNQPQHF
-,few,TRBV6-2/TRBV6-3,TRBJ2-7,TGTGCCAGCCGACCCCCTTCTCCCGGACTCGCTCGCGAGCAGTACTTC,CASRPPSPGLAREQYF
TRBD2,-,TRBV7-6,TRBJ2-7,TGTGCCAGCAGCTCCGGGGGGAAACCCTACGAGCAGTACTTC,CASSSGGKPYEQYF
-,few,TRBV2,TRBJ1-4,TGTGCCAGCACCGCGCGGGAAAAACTGTTTTTT,CASTAREKLFF
TRBD2,-,TRBV7-9,TRBJ2-3,TGTGCCAGCAGCTTAGATGCGGGCGGGGGGCGAGATACGCAGTATTTT,CASSLDAGGGRDTQYF
-,-,TRBV2,TRBJ2-7,TGTGCCAGCAGTGAAGGACAGTCCCACGAGCAGTACTTC,CASSEGQSHEQYF
TRBD2,-,TRBV7-2,TRBJ2-5,TGTGCCAGCAGCCTTACCCCAGCGGGAGGGGAGGAGACCCAGTACTTC,CASSLTPAGGEETQYF
TRBD2,-,TRBV6-1,TRBJ2-1,TGTGCCAGCAGTGATTATAGCGGGGGGCCCAATGAGCAGTTCTTC,CASSDYSGGPNEQFF
TRBD1,-,TRBV5-6,TRBJ2-2,TGTGCCAGCAGCTTTCCGACAGGGACCGGGGAGCTGTTTTTT,CASSFPTGTGELFF
-,once,TRBV20-1,TRBJ2-3,TGCAGTGCTAGACGGGCGGGATTGTTAGATACGCAGTATTTT,CSARRAGLLDTQYF
-,-,TRBV6-1,TRBJ1-5,TGTGCCAGCAGCCGTGGCCAGGGTCTTCAGCCCCAGCATTTT,CASSRGQGLQPQHF
-,-,TRBV7-8,TRBJ1-1,TGTGCCAGCAGCTTGTCGAATAACAGGGCCCCGCGGACTGAAGCTTTCTTT,CASSLSNNRAPRTEAFF
-,-,TRBV20-1,TRBJ1-1,TGCAGTGCTAGAGATGGGGGGGTCACTGAAGCTTTCTTT,CSARDGGVTEAFF
TRBD1,-,TRBV7-6,TRBJ2-7,TGTGCCAGCAGCCCATTGGGACCGGGACAGGGCTACGAGCAGTACTTC,CASSPLGPGQGYEQYF
-,-,TRBV18,TRBJ1-1,TGTGCCAGCTCACCCTTGTGGGGAGCCACTGAAGCTTTCTTT,CASSPLWGATEAFF
-,-,TRBV7-9,TRBJ2-5,TGTGCCAGCAGTCACAGGGCGCCGGAGACCCAGTACTTC,CASSHRAPETQYF
-,-,TRBV20-1,TRBJ2-5,TGCAGTGCTAGAGATTTGGTAAAGGGTCAAGAGACCCAGTACTTC,CSARDLVKGQETQYF
-,few,TRBV24-1,TRBJ2-5,TGTGCCACCAGTGATTCCGGGGGGCCTGGGGAGACCCAGTACTTC,CATSDSGGPGETQYF
-,-,TRBV7-2,TRBJ2-3,TGTGCCAGCAGCTTCTTGATAGCGGAAAACACAGATACGCAGTATTTT,CASSFLIAENTDTQYF